These 16 T cell receptor beta chains were all obtained from the same sample, sequenced in a study of blood T cell repertoires in COVID-19. Sequencing used immunoSEQ multiplex PCR; TCRdb keeps in-frame clones, though not all of them. Of fewer than 250,000 clones in the sample, 75% to 90% were seen once. Material: peripheral blood. All receptors come from a middle-aged woman with acute or convalescent COVID-19.

This chain joins TRBV5-5 and TRBJ1-6; D unclear. Between the trimmed V and J ends, which lost 0 bases and 0 bases, there was a span of 13 bases. This CDR3 is 18 amino acids long. Looked up from germline, CDR1 is SGHKS and CDR2 is YYEKEE (reference sequence). The DNA of the CDR3 is TGTGCCAGCAGCTTGGACCCGGAGCTCTCCTCCTATAATTCACCCCTCCACTTT. Encoded protein: CASSLDPELSSYNSPLHF.

The chain employs TRBV18 and TRBJ1-1; 7 bases line up with TRBD1. The J segment lost 3 bases and the V segment lost 3 bases, leaving 10 bases of the junction unmatched. The CDR3 is 16 amino acids. In germline, CDR1 is KGHSH, CDR2 LQKENI. The CDR3 nucleotides read TGTGCCAGCTCACCCTCGGGGGACAGTTACTACACTGAAGCTTTCTTT. Its translation is CASSPSGDSYYTEAFF.

The chain links TRBV30 to TRBJ2-1; D is perhaps TRBD2 (6 bases). V was shortened by 1 base and J by 6 bases, with 13 bases between the two germline ends. The germline gives CDR1 GTSNPN, CDR2 SVGIG (reference sequence). This CDR3 has 14 residues. CDR3 amino acids: CAWSGGGIGNEQFF. As DNA, the CDR3 is TGTGCCTGGAGTGGGGGAGGAATCGGCAATGAGCAGTTCTTC.

This chain links TRBV11-2 with TRBJ1-1; 8 nucleotides match TRBD1. The length of the CDR3 is 15 residues. With V trimmed by 2 bases and J by 5 bases, 7 bases remained unmatched. Looked up from germline, CDR1 is SGHAT and CDR2 is FQNNGV. The CDR3 nucleotides read TGTGCCAGCAGCTTAACGCCTCAGGGGGCAACTGAAGCTTTCTTT. This translates into CASSLTPQGATEAFF.

The V gene is TRBV19, the J gene TRBJ1-1; no definite D call. Germline CDR1 reads LNHDA; CDR2 reads SQIVND (reference sequence). V lost 6 bases and J lost 10, with 12 bases in between. CDR3 length: 11 residues. CDR3 residues: CASSIPRAAFF. The CDR3 nucleotides are TGTGCCAGTAGCATCCCCCGAGCAGCTTTCTTT.

The V and J genes are TRBV14 and TRBJ1-1, with TRBD1 identical over 7 bases. Germline CDR1 reads SGHDN; CDR2 reads FVKESK. The V and J ends lost 3 bases and 1 base, in that order; junction bases with no gene match: 8. This CDR3 comprises 16 residues. CDR3 protein: CASSHLQTGRNTEAFF. For the CDR3, the DNA is TGTGCCAGCAGCCACCTTCAGACAGGGAGGAACACTGAAGCTTTCTTT.

DNA for the CDR3: TGTGCCTGGAATCGAGGACAGGGTGGCTATGGCTACACCTTC. Translating gives CAWNRGQGGYGYTF. The genes are TRBV30 and TRBJ1-2, with 8 bases lining up with TRBD1. The CDR3 runs to 14 residues. Germline CDR1 is GTSNPN and CDR2 is SVGIG (reference sequence). V lost 4 bases to trimming and J lost 4 bases; unmatched junction nucleotides: 8.

The chain recombines TRBV12-3 or TRBV12-4 with TRBJ2-1; a weak D match, TRBD2 (5 bases). The germline V and J ends were trimmed by 7 bases and 7 bases, with 14 bases remaining between them. CDR3 length: 13 residues. CDR3 DNA sequence: TGTGCCAGCACCCATGAGGGAGTGAATGAGCAGTTCTTC. Its translation: CASTHEGVNEQFF.

In this sample, this clone turned up a few times. J is TRBJ1-2 and V is TRBV12-5, with 7 bases fitting TRBD1. V lost 3 bases to trimming and J lost 5 bases; unmatched junction nucleotides: 9. This CDR3 is built from 15 residues. Germline CDR1 is LGHNT and CDR2 is FRNRAP. The DNA of the CDR3 is TGTGCTAGTGGTTTCTCAGCCGGGACAGAGTATGGCTACACCTTC. Residues: CASGFSAGTEYGYTF. Supplemented by reference TRBV12-5 and TRBJ1-2, the full variable domain reads DARVTQTPRHKVTEMGQEVTMRCQPILGHNTVFWYRQTMMQGLELLAYFRNRAPLDDSGMPKDRFSAEMPDATLATLKIQPSEPRDSAVYFCASGFSAGTEYGYTFGSGTRLTVV.

This chain joins TRBV10-1 and TRBJ2-1; D unresolved. V lost 2 bases and J 3 bases, leaving 8 bases between the germline ends. Germline assignment: CDR1 WNHNN and CDR2 SYGVQD (reference sequence). The CDR3 sequence is 14 residues long. The CDR3 DNA is TGCGCCAGCAGTGAGCTAGTCAACTACAATGAGCAGTTCTTC. Translated, it gives CASSELVNYNEQFF.

This chain joins TRBV29-1 and TRBJ1-4; D call uncertain. Trimming pared 1 base from V and 0 bases from J, leaving 6 bases between. CDR3 length: 14 amino acids. Germline V gene data show CDR1 as SQVTM and CDR2 as ANQGSEA. CDR3 nucleotide sequence: TGCAGCGTTGAAGGGCCCGCAACTAATGAAAAACTGTTTTTT. It is translated as CSVEGPATNEKLFF.

The genes are TRBV19 and TRBJ1-6; TRBD1 agrees at 7 bases. The V segment lost 7 bases and the J segment 7 bases; nucleotides outside the gene matches: 4. Germline loops: CDR1 LNHDA, CDR2 SQIVND (reference sequence). There are 13 residues in the CDR3. CDR3 loop: CASKGGGNSPLHF. The CDR3 DNA follows: TGTGCCAGTAAAGGAGGGGGCAATTCACCCCTCCACTTT. Looking up the rest from reference TRBV19 and TRBJ1-6 gives the full variable domain: DGGITQSPKYLFRKEGQNVTLSCEQNLNHDAMYWYRQDPGQGLRLIYYSQIVNDFQKGDIAEGYSVSREKKESFPLTVTSAQKNPTAFYLCASKGGGNSPLHFGNGTRLTVT.

V gene TRBV5-1 combines with J gene TRBJ1-4, with a weak D call TRBD1 (5 bases). V lost 5 bases, J lost 16 bases, and 18 bases lay in between. CDR3 length: 12 amino acids. Germline V gives CDR1 SGHRS, CDR2 YFSETQ. The CDR3 DNA reads as TGCGCCAGCAGTTATTCGGGTGGGGCCGAGTTTTTT. It yields the protein CASSYSGGAEFF.

This rearrangement joins TRBV3-1 (or the pseudogene TRBV3-2) to TRBJ1-1, with TRBD1 identical over 10 bases. Trimming took 10 bases from V and 5 from J; bases not matched to a gene: 7. CDR3 length equals 13 residues. Looked up from germline, CDR1 is LGHDT and CDR2 is YNNKEL (reference sequence). DNA of the CDR3: TGTGCCACGCGGGACAGGGGTATAACTGAAGCTTTCTTT. Translated, it gives CATRDRGITEAFF.

This chain uses TRBV7-9 with TRBJ1-5; D is undetermined. CDR1 SEHNR and CDR2 FQNEAQ come from the germline V gene (reference sequence). The V end was cut by 5 bases, the J end by 7 bases, with 15 bases between. The CDR3 spans 14 residues. The CDR3 region has the DNA TGTGCCAGCAGCCCGACCCCGGAGGGACAGCCCCAGCATTTT. It specifies CASSPTPEGQPQHF.

This chain uses TRBV12-3 or TRBV12-4 with TRBJ1-2, with 7 bases identical to TRBD1. J lost 4 bases, V lost 6 bases, and 5 bases had no gene match. The CDR3 consists of 13 residues. The CDR3 loop is CASRPGQLYGYTF. The CDR3 nucleotides read TGTGCCAGCAGGCCGGGACAGCTCTATGGCTACACCTTC.